A single sample is the source of the 16 T cell receptor beta chains below, sequenced in a study of control samples from healthy donors and cancer patients. TCRdb keeps only in-frame clones here, not all; method: immunoSEQ multiplex PCR. The table includes around 200,000 clones, about nine tenths detected once. The sequenced sample consisted of blood. The receptor source for this set is a woman between 25 and 40 years old in good health.

The DNA of the CDR3 is TGCGCCAGCAGACTAGCGGGAGGCTACGAGCAGTACTTC. Encoded protein: CASRLAGGYEQYF. The chain employs TRBV5-1 and TRBJ2-7; the match to TRBD2 covers 12 bases. The CDR3 has 13 residues. Germline V gives CDR1 SGHRS, CDR2 YFSETQ. Trimming removed 5 bases from V and 3 bases from J; junction bases left unmatched: 0.

The rearrangement joins TRBV12-3 or TRBV12-4 to TRBJ2-2; weak D call: TRBD1 (6 bases). V dropped 6 bases and J dropped 6 bases, with 11 bases sitting between them. This CDR3 is built from 13 residues. The CDR3 DNA sequence: TGTGCCAGCAGGCCACAGGGAGCCGGGGAGCTGTTTTTT. Its translation is CASRPQGAGELFF.

The chain is built from TRBV21-1 and TRBJ1-5; the table's D call, TRBD1, was not checked against the DNA. TRBV21-1 is reported as a pseudogene. CDR3 length: 13 residues. CDR3 in amino acids: CASSNRGEQPQHF. The CDR3 DNA reads as TGTGCCAGCAGCAACAGGGGAGAACAGCCCCAGCATTTT.

This clone was picked up a small number of times. This sequence joins TRBV5-1 and TRBJ2-2, with 8 bases aligning to TRBD1. The V and J ends lost 2 bases and 7 bases, in that order; junction bases with no gene match: 4. The CDR3 contains 14 residues. In germline, CDR1 is SGHRS, CDR2 YFSETQ. The CDR3, as DNA: TGCGCCAGCAGCTTACAGGGGGACAACGGGGAGCTGTTTTTT. It yields the protein CASSLQGDNGELFF.

The chain is built from TRBV19 and TRBJ2-1; 14 bases align to TRBD2. With V trimmed by 4 bases and J by 13 bases, 3 bases remained unmatched. CDR3 length: 13 amino acids. Per germline, CDR1 LNHDA and CDR2 SQIVND (reference sequence). CDR3 in DNA: TGTGCCAGTAGTAGACTAGCGGGGGGGACCCAGTTCTTC. Protein sequence: CASSRLAGGTQFF.

The chain links TRBV2 to TRBJ1-6; TRBD1 agrees at 10 bases. Germline CDR1 reads SNHLY; CDR2 reads FYNNEI. Trimming at V came to 6 bases and at J to 7 bases, leaving 6 bases not matched to a gene. The CDR3 contains 15 residues. Written as DNA, the CDR3 is TGTGCCAGCAGGCTGACAGGGGGCGTAAATTCACCCCTCCACTTT. Protein: CASRLTGGVNSPLHF.

This chain uses TRBV4-1 with TRBJ2-7; TRBD2 agrees at 7 bases. Germline V gene data show CDR1 as MGHRA and CDR2 as YSYEKL. This CDR3 contains 15 residues. V dropped 0 bases and J dropped 2; count of bases not matched to a gene: 4. CDR3 in DNA: TGCGCCAGCAGCCAAGATCATCGGGGGGCCTACGAGCAGTACTTC. This sequence encodes CASSQDHRGAYEQYF.

The CDR3 sequence is CASSLARQGANNEQFF. The CDR3 bases are TGTGCCAGCAGCTTAGCCCGACAGGGGGCTAACAATGAGCAGTTCTTC. The chain couples TRBV11-2 to TRBJ2-1; 10 nucleotides agree with TRBD1. The CDR3 spans 16 residues. Germline assignment: CDR1 SGHAT and CDR2 FQNNGV. With V trimmed by 1 base and J by 5 bases, 5 bases remained unmatched.

This chain connects TRBV6-2 or TRBV6-3 to TRBJ2-7; D ambiguous. Trimming removed 2 bases from V and 1 base from J, with 6 bases in between. CDR3 length: 13 residues. Germline loops: CDR1 MNHEY, CDR2 SVGEGT. The CDR3 nucleotides read TGTGCCAGCAGTTACGCGGAATCCTACGAGCAGTACTTC. This codes for CASSYAESYEQYF.

This rearrangement joins TRBV3-1 (or the pseudogene TRBV3-2) to TRBJ1-6, with a tentative D call TRBD1 (6 bases). CDR3 size: 14 residues. From germline, CDR1 is LGHDT and CDR2 YNNKEL (reference sequence). V shed 5 bases and J shed 6 bases, with 11 bases lying between them. The CDR3 loop is CASSNGQTNSPLHF. CDR3 DNA sequence: TGTGCCAGCAGCAACGGACAGACTAATTCACCCCTCCACTTT.

This chain links TRBV5-6 with TRBJ1-5; D is undetermined. Germline V lookup: CDR1 SGHDT, CDR2 YYEEEE. This CDR3 contains 14 residues. Trimming removed 0 bases from V and 0 bases from J, with 4 bases in between. The CDR3 coding sequence is TGTGCCAGCAGCTTGGCCAGTAGCAATCAGCCCCAGCATTTT. This gives the protein CASSLASSNQPQHF.

The gene calls are TRBV10-1 and TRBJ2-7; 8 bases are shared with TRBD1. Germline V gene sequence: CDR1 WNHNN, CDR2 SYGVQD (reference sequence). The junction had 3 bases not matched to a gene; V was cut back by 0 bases and J by 2 bases. The CDR3 is 15 amino acids. CDR3 region: CASSESQGAPYEQYF. The CDR3 bases are TGCGCCAGCAGTGAGTCCCAGGGGGCCCCCTACGAGCAGTACTTC.

The J gene is TRBJ2-1, the V gene TRBV4-1, with TRBD1 matching 9 bases. CDR1 is MGHRA and CDR2 is YSYEKL in the germline V gene. The CDR3 has 15 residues. The V segment lost 1 base and the J segment 4 bases; nucleotides outside the gene matches: 2. Here the CDR3 reads CASSQGTGDYNEQFF. In DNA form, the CDR3 reads TGCGCCAGCAGCCAAGGGACAGGGGATTACAATGAGCAGTTCTTC.

The chain joins TRBV4-2 to TRBJ2-7; D is ambiguous. The CDR3 is made up of 13 amino acids. V was cut by 1 base and J by 7 bases, with 11 bases left in between. From germline, CDR1 is LGHNA and CDR2 YNFKEQ. The CDR3 protein is CASSQGFRDEQYF. The CDR3 bases are TGTGCCAGCAGCCAAGGGTTTAGGGATGAGCAGTACTTC.

This chain joins TRBV6-5 and TRBJ2-5; D is ambiguous. This CDR3 is 12 amino acids long. Germline V CDR1 and CDR2: MNHEY, SVGAGI. V was trimmed by 7 bases and J by 3 bases, leaving 9 bases between them. CDR3 protein: CASTLCEETQYF. As DNA, the CDR3 is TGTGCCAGCACCCTATGTGAAGAGACCCAGTACTTC.

This chain's CDR3 is CASRLAGGVNIQYF. The CDR3 DNA is TGTGCCAGCAGACTAGCGGGGGGCGTGAACATTCAGTACTTC. The chain has TRBV2 and TRBJ2-4, with 12 positions matching TRBD2. The CDR3 sequence is 14 residues long. Germline V gene lookup returns CDR1 SNHLY and CDR2 FYNNEI. V dropped 6 bases and J dropped 7; count of bases not matched to a gene: 4.